A single sample is the source of the 2 T cell receptor beta chains below, sequenced in a study of CD8 T cells in Susac syndrome. A quantity of about 0.5 to 1 ug RNA underwent reverse transcription using random hexamers. TCRdb redid the calling of the immunoSEQ multiplex PCR reads with MiXCR, one entry per CDR3 protein. The sample contains about 190,000 distinct CDR3 sequences, roughly 94% of which appear only once. Sequencing was carried out using CD8+ T cells from PBMCs. These receptor sequences come from a human donor with Susac syndrome.

The chain combines TRBV9 with TRBJ2-2; 11 nucleotides line up with TRBD1. CDR3 length: 16 residues. V shed 3 bases and J 5 bases; nucleotides not matched to a gene: 6. Per germline, CDR1 SGDLS and CDR2 YYNGEE. CDR3 amino acids: CASSASGTGGTGELFF. The CDR3 bases are TGTGCCAGCAGCGCTTCCGGGACAGGGGGTACCGGGGAGCTGTTTTTT. The whole variable domain, filled in from reference TRBV9 and TRBJ2-2, reads DSGVTQTPKHLITATGQRVTLRCSPRSGDLSVYWYQQSLDQGLQFLIQYYNGEERAKGNILERFSAQQFPDLHSELNLSSLELGDSALYFCASSASGTGGTGELFFGEGSRLTVL.

The chain is built from TRBV9 and TRBJ2-1, with D possibly TRBD2 on 5 matching bases. The V end was cut by 3 bases, the J end by 8 bases, with 12 bases between. This CDR3 is 13 amino acids long. The germline gives CDR1 SGDLS, CDR2 YYNGEE. Written as DNA, the CDR3 is TGTGCCAGCAGCGCTTCTTCAGCGGATGAGCAGTTCTTC. Translated, it gives CASSASSADEQFF.